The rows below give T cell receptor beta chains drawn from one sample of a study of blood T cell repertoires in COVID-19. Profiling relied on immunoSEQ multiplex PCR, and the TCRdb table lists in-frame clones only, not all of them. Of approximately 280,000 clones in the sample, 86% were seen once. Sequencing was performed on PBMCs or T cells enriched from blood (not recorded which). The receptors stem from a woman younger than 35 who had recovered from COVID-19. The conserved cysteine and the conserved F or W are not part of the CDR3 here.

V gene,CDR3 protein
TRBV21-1,AKRRAYNSPLH
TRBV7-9,ASSLSGGQGNTIY
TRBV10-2,ASGTGDYGYT
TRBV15,ATSRPRGRDGDEQY
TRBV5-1,ASSLVGGNYGYT
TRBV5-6,ASSLASTYEQY
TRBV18,ASSPWGDQPQH
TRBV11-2,ASSPGGGAEAF
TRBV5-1,ASSPGQGAYTEAF
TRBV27,ASSTTSGSPYNEQF
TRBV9,ASSPRAGGPGSYEQY
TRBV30,AWNRDTPYEQY
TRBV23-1,ASSQRPGGKRTNEKLF
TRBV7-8,ASSPRAIQGNTEAF
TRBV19,ASSLTRASFTDTQY
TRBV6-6,ASSLDRGTYEQY
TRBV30,AWSSGPQTGYT
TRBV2,ASGGTEYNEQF
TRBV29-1,SVRLAAYNEQF
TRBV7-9,ASSLDLDRVNEQY
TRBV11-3,ASSFGSYNEQF
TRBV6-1,ASSEDQGDTEAF
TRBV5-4,ASSFWDRAYEQY
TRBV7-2,ASSLGQWDGYT
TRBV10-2,ASSVEYQPQH
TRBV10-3,AISGTGQGYT
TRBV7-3,ASSPTDDTGELF
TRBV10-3,AISEGEGAPYEQY
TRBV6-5,ASSPDRGVNTEAF
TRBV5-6,ASSLQGPGYT
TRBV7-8,ASSFGQDKTQY
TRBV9,ASSPASGNQPQH
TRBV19,ASSPPGKETQY
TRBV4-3,ASSQETDRWVDGYT
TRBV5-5,ASSLQGARETQY
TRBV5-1,ASSWMIAGGLSEQF
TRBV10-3,ATTSGGQGEQF
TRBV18,ASSPQRDRDEQY
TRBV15,ATSRGQGGNSPLH
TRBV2,ASSDGREGALEKLF
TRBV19,ASTLRSDSNQPQH
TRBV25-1,ASSEDTISNQPQH
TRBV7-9,ASRTGLAGPPPTDTQY
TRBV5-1,ASSLAVRGTTDTQY
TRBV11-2,ASSSYGGRIKDTQY
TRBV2,ASSQLNSGNTIY